These T cell receptor beta chains were read from a single sample in a study of blood T cell repertoires in COVID-19. Profiling relied on immunoSEQ multiplex PCR, and the TCRdb table lists in-frame clones only, not all of them. The sample includes around 270,000 clones, about 89% seen only once; the top ten take around 4.4%. The sequenced sample consisted of peripheral blood. These receptors came from a middle-aged man with acute or convalescent COVID-19. The CDR3 runs from the conserved cysteine through the conserved F or W. Each record gives: V gene, J gene, CDR3 protein.

TRBV10-2	TRBJ1-5	CASSESSQSYSNQPQHF
TRBV19	TRBJ1-1	CASSRTPVTLEAFF
TRBV7-6	TRBJ1-1	CASSFPGTGKAFF
TRBV3-1/TRBV3-2	TRBJ1-2	CASSQDMLGGGYTF
TRBV5-6	TRBJ1-1	CASSLGATGVGGTEAFF
TRBV21-1	TRBJ2-7	CASSPGDRGCYYEQYF
TRBV29-1	TRBJ2-1	CSPRRELYNEQFF
TRBV5-4	TRBJ1-6	CASSSGTGGSPLHF
TRBV6-5	TRBJ1-1	CASSTPGEAFF
TRBV24-1	TRBJ2-1	CATSDPQSDSDNEQFF
TRBV14	TRBJ2-3	CASSQTSGWDTQYF
TRBV6-5	TRBJ1-4	CASSYQEKLFF
TRBV30	TRBJ2-1	CAWSVTTGQFF
TRBV10-3	TRBJ1-2	CAISEWDTDGGYTF
TRBV27	TRBJ1-6	CASTLTSYSPLHF
TRBV20-1	TRBJ1-4	CSASPQVQGGEKLFF
TRBV25-1	TRBJ1-1	CASSEFPRGGTEAFF
TRBV19	TRBJ1-5	CASKGGRAENQPQHF
TRBV12-3/TRBV12-4	TRBJ1-6	CASRGSPTSPLHF
TRBV5-1	TRBJ2-1	CASSFPGQGAGYNEQFF
TRBV24-1	TRBJ2-3	CATSDLVGGTDTQYF
TRBV5-1	TRBJ2-7	CASSPGQGVFGDEQYF
TRBV5-1	TRBJ2-2	CASSLAPQGGTGELFF
TRBV28	TRBJ2-7	CASSFPRRGEQYF
TRBV5-1	TRBJ1-1	CASSSQTGGDTEAFF
TRBV3-1/TRBV3-2	TRBJ1-2	CASSHPGQGAISYGYTF
TRBV6-5	TRBJ1-2	CASSPGGSIYGYTF
TRBV5-1	TRBJ1-2	CASSLAGGNGYTF
TRBV5-1	TRBJ2-3	CASSFGQGRDTQYF
TRBV9	TRBJ1-2	CASSVENTGQGYGYTF
TRBV9	TRBJ2-3	CASSGDRWLNTDTQYF
TRBV27	TRBJ2-1	CASSLGPLPRDIPYNEQFF
TRBV5-4	TRBJ1-2	CASSPTGENYGYTF
TRBV11-2	TRBJ2-2	CASSWGGAVNTGELFF
TRBV20-1	TRBJ1-1	CSASLIQGNTEAFF
TRBV4-2	TRBJ2-7	CASRRLAGTYEQYF
TRBV20-1	TRBJ2-1	CSASPDNEQFF
TRBV5-6	TRBJ2-7	CASSTLSSYEQYF
TRBV6-5	TRBJ2-2	CASIGQLGTGELFF
TRBV24-1	TRBJ2-3	CATSSRSGGDSSTDTQYF
TRBV2	TRBJ1-2	CASSDAAGVGYTF
TRBV10-3	TRBJ1-5	CAISESTGSSHQPQHF
TRBV6-2/TRBV6-3	TRBJ2-7	CASSYRIAGPLNYEQYF
TRBV11-2	TRBJ2-1	CASSPLAGGLEQFF
TRBV6-5	TRBJ2-7	CASSYSRKTGFYEQYF
TRBV20-1	TRBJ1-2	CSASRVYGYTF
TRBV7-3	TRBJ2-3	CASSSTGGHDTQYF
TRBV5-1	TRBJ1-6	CASSLALWTGAASPLHF
TRBV5-8	TRBJ1-5	CASILIRNQPQHF
TRBV4-1	TRBJ1-6	CASSGPTDNSPLHF
TRBV10-3	TRBJ1-6	CANNRGDNSPLHF
TRBV5-1	TRBJ1-2	CASSLAVRTVDGYTF